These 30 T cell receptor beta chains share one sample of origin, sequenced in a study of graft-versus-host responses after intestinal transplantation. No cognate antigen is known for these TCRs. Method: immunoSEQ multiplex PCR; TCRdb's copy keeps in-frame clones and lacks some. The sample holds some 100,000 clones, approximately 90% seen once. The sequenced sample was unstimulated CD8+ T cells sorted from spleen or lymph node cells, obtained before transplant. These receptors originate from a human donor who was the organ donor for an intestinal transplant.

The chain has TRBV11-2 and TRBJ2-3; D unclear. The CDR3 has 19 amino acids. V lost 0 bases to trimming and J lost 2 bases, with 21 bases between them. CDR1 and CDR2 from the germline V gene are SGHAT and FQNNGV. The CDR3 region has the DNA TGTGCCAGCAGCTTAGATCTTCATTCCTGGGCCCACCACACAGATACGCAGTATTTT. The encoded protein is CASSLDLHSWAHHTDTQYF. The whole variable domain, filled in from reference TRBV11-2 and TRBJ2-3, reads EAGVAQSPRYKIIEKRQSVAFWCNPISGHATLYWYQQILGQGPKLLIQFQNNGVVDDSQLPKDRFSAERLKGVDSTLKIQPAKLEDSAVYLCASSLDLHSWAHHTDTQYFGPGTRLTVL.

The CDR3 nucleotides are TGTGCCAGCAGCTTAGGCACAGGCCACTATGGCTACACCTTC. This translates into CASSLGTGHYGYTF. V usage is TRBV11-2 and J usage is TRBJ1-2, with D possibly matching TRBD1 (5 bases). Looked up from germline, CDR1 is SGHAT and CDR2 is FQNNGV. V was clipped by 1 base and J by 3 bases, with 9 bases between them. The CDR3 runs 14 residues.

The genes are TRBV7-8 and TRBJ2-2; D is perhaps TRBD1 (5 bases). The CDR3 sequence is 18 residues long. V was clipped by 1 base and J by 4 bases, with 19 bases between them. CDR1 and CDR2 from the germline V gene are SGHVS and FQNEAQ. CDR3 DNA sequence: TGTGCCAGCAGCTTAGTTTATGCAGGGTGGTATGTCACCGGGGAGCTGTTTTTT. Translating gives CASSLVYAGWYVTGELFF.

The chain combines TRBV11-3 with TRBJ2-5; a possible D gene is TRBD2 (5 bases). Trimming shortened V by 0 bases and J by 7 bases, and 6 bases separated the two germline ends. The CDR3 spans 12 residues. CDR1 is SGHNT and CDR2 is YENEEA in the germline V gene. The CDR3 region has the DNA TGTGCCAGCAGCTTAGAAGGAGGGACCCAGTACTTC. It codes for CASSLEGGTQYF.

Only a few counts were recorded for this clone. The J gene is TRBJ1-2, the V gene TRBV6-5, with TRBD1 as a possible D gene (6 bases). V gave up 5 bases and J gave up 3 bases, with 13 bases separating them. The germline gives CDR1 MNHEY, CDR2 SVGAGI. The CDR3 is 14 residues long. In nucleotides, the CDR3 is TGTGCCAGCAGTCAAACAGGGTTTTACTATGGCTACACCTTC. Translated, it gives CASSQTGFYYGYTF.

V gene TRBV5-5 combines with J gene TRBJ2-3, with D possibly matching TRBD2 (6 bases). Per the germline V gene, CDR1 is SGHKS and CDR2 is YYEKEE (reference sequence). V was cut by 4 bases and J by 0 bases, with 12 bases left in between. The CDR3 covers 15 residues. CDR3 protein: CASSAGTSSTDTQYF. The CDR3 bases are TGTGCCAGCAGCGCCGGGACTTCTAGCACAGATACGCAGTATTTT.

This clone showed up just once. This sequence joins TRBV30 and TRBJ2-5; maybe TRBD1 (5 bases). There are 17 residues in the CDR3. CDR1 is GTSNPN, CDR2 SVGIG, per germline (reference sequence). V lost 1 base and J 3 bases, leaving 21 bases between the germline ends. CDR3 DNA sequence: TGTGCCTGGAGTGCCTACTTAACAGGAAGGGGCAAAGAGACCCAGTACTTC. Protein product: CAWSAYLTGRGKETQYF. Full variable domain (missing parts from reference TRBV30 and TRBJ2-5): SQTIHQWPATLVQPVGSPLSLECTVEGTSNPNLYWYRQAAGRGLQLLFYSVGIGQISSEVPQNLSASRPQDRQFILSSKKLLLSDSGFYLCAWSAYLTGRGKETQYFGPGTRLLVL.

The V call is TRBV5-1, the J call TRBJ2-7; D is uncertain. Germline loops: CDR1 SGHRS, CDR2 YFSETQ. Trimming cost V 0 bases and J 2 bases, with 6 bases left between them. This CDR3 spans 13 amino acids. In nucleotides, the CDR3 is TGCGCCAGCAGCTTGGACTCAACCTACGAGCAGTACTTC. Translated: CASSLDSTYEQYF.

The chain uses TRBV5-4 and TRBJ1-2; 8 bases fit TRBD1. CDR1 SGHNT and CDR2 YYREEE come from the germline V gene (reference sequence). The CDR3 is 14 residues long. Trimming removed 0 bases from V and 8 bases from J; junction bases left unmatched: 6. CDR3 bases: TGTGCCAGCAGCTTGGCAGGGGGCGGGAAGGGCTACACCTTC. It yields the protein CASSLAGGGKGYTF.

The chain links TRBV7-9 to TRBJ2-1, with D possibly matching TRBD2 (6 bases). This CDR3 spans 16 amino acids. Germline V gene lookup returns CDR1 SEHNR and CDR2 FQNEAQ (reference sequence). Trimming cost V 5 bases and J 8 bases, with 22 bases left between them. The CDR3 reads CASSHQLGGAVYEQFF. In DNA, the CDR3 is TGTGCCAGCAGCCATCAACTGGGGGGAGCAGTGTATGAGCAGTTCTTC.

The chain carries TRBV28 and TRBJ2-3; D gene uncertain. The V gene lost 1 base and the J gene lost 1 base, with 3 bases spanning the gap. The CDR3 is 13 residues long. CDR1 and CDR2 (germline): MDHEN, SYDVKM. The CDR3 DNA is TGTGCCAGCAGTTTATCGGGCACAGATACGCAGTATTTT. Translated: CASSLSGTDTQYF.

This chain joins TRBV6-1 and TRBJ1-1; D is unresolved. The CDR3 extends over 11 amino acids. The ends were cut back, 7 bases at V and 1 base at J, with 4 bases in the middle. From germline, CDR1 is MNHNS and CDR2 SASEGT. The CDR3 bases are TGTGCCAGCATATCGAACACTGAAGCTTTCTTT. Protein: CASISNTEAFF.

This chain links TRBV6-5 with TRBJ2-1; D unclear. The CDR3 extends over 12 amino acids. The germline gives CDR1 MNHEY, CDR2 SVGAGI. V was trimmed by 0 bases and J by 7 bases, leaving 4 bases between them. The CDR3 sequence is CASSYSSNEQFF. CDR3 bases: TGTGCCAGCAGTTACTCGTCGAATGAGCAGTTCTTC.

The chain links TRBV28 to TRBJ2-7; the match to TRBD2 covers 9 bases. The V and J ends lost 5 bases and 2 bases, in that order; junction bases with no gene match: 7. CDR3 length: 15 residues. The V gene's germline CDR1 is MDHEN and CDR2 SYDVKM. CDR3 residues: CASSIGLAGTYEQYF. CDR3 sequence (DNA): TGTGCCAGCAGTATCGGGCTAGCGGGAACCTACGAGCAGTACTTC.

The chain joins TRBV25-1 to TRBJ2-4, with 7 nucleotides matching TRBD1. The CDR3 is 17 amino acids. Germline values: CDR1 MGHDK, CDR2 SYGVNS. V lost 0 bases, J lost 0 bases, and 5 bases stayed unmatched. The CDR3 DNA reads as TGTGCCAGCAGTGAATATGACGGGACAGTAGCCAAAAACATTCAGTACTTC. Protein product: CASSEYDGTVAKNIQYF. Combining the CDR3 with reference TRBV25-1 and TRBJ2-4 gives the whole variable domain EADIYQTPRYLVIGTGKKITLECSQTMGHDKMYWYQQDPGMELHLIHYSYGVNSTEKGDLSSESTVSRIRTEHFPLTLESARPSHTSQYLCASSEYDGTVAKNIQYFGAGTRLSVL.

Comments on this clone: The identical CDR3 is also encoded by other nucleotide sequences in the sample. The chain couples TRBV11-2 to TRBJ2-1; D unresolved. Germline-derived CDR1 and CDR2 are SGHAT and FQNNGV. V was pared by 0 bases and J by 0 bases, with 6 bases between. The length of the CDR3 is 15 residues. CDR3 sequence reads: CASSLELSSYNEQFF. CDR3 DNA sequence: TGTGCCAGCAGCTTAGAACTGAGCTCCTACAATGAGCAGTTCTTC.

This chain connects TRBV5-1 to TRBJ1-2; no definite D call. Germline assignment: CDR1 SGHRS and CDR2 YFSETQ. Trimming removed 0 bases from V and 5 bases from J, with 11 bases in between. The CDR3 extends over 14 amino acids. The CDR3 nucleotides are TGCGCCAGCAGCTTGGCTGGCAGATTTTATGGCTACACCTTC. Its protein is CASSLAGRFYGYTF.

The CDR3 spells CASSLAGQGLYEQYF. The CDR3, as DNA: TGTGCCAGCAGCTTAGCTGGACAGGGACTCTATGAGCAGTACTTC. This chain connects TRBV11-2 to TRBJ2-7, with 8 bases lining up with TRBD1. V shed 1 base, J shed 7 bases, and the junction held 9 bases outside the gene matches. Germline values: CDR1 SGHAT, CDR2 FQNNGV. The CDR3 contains 15 residues. The full variable domain, its missing parts supplied by reference TRBV11-2 and TRBJ2-7, is EAGVAQSPRYKIIEKRQSVAFWCNPISGHATLYWYQQILGQGPKLLIQFQNNGVVDDSQLPKDRFSAERLKGVDSTLKIQPAKLEDSAVYLCASSLAGQGLYEQYFGPGTRLTVT.

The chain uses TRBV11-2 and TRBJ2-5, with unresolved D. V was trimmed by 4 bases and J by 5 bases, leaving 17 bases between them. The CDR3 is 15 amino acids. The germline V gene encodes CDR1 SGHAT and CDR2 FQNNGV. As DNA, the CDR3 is TGTGCCAGCAGCTCACCCGTGCCGCGCCCCGAGACCCAGTACTTC. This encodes CASSSPVPRPETQYF.

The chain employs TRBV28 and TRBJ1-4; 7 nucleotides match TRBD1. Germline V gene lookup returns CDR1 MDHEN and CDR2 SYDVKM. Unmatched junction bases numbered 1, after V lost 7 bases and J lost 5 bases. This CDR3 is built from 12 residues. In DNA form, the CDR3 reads TGTGCCAGCACCAGGGGGAATGAAAAACTGTTTTTT. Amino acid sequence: CASTRGNEKLFF.

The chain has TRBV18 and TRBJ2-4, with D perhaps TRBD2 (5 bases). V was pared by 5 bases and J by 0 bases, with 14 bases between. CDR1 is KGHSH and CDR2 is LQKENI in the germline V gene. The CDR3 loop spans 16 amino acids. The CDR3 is CASSAFRGIAKNIQYF. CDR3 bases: TGTGCCAGCTCAGCATTCCGGGGTATAGCCAAAAACATTCAGTACTTC. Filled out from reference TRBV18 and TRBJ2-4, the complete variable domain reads NAGVMQNPRHLVRRRGQEARLRCSPMKGHSHVYWYRQLPEEGLKFMVYLQKENIIDESGMPKERFSAEFPKEGPSILRIQQVVRGDSAAYFCASSAFRGIAKNIQYFGAGTRLSVL.

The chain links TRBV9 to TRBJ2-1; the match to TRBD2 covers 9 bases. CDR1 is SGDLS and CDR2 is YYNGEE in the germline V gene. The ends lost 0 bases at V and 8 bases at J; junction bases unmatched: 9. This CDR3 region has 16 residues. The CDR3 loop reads CASSVAAGGPRDEQFF. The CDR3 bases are TGTGCCAGCAGCGTAGCGGCGGGGGGGCCTAGGGATGAGCAGTTCTTC.

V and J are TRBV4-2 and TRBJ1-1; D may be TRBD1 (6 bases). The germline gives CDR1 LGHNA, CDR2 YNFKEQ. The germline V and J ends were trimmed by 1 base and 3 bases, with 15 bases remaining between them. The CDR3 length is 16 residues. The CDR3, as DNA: TGTGCCAGCAGCCAAGGAATGGGGGGGGCTGACACTGAAGCTTTCTTT. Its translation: CASSQGMGGADTEAFF.

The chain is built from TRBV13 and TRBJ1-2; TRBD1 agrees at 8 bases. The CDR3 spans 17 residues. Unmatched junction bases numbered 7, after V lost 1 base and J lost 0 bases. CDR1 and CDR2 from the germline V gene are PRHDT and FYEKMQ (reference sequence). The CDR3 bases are TGTGCCAGCAGCTTAGCAACTTCAGGGGGCGCTAACTATGGCTACACCTTC. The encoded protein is CASSLATSGGANYGYTF. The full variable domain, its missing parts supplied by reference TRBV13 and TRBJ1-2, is AAGVIQSPRHLIKEKRETATLKCYPIPRHDTVYWYQQGPGQDPQFLISFYEKMQSDKGSIPDRFSAQQFSDYHSELNMSSLELGDSALYFCASSLATSGGANYGYTFGSGTRLTVV.

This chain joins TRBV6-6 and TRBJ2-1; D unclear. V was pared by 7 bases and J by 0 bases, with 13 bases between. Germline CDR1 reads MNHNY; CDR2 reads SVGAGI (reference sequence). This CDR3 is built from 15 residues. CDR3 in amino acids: CASTEVRFSYNEQFF. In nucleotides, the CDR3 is TGTGCCAGCACCGAAGTGAGGTTCTCCTACAATGAGCAGTTCTTC.

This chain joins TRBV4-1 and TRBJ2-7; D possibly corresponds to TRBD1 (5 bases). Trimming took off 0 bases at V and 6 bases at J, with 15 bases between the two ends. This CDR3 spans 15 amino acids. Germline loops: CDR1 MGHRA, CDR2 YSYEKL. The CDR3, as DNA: TGCGCCAGCAGCCAAGATTCGGCCAGGGCCTTCGAGCAGTACTTC. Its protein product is CASSQDSARAFEQYF.

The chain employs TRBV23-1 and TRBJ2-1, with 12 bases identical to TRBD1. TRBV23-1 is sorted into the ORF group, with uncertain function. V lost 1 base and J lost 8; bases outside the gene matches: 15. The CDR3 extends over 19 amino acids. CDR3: CASSQWGSARDRGPDEQFF. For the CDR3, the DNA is TGCGCCAGCAGTCAATGGGGGTCGGCCCGGGACAGGGGGCCTGATGAGCAGTTCTTC.

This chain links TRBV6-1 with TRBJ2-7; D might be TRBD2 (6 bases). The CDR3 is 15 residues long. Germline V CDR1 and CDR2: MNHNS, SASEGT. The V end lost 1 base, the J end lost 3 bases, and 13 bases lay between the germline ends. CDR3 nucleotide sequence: TGTGCCAGCAGTGAAGATGGGTGGAGGGGCTACGAGCAGTACTTC. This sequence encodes CASSEDGWRGYEQYF.

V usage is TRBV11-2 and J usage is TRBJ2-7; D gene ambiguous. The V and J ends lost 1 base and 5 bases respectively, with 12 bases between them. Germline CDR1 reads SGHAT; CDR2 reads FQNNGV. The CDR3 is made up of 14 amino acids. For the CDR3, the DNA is TGTGCCAGCAGCTTAGTTGGGCCATGGGACGAGCAGTACTTC. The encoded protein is CASSLVGPWDEQYF. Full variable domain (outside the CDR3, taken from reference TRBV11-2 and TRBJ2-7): EAGVAQSPRYKIIEKRQSVAFWCNPISGHATLYWYQQILGQGPKLLIQFQNNGVVDDSQLPKDRFSAERLKGVDSTLKIQPAKLEDSAVYLCASSLVGPWDEQYFGPGTRLTVT.

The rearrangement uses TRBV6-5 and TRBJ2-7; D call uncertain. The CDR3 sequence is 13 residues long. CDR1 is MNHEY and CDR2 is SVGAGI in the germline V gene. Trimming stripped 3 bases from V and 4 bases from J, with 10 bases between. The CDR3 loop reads CASSYGLGYEQYF. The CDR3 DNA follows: TGTGCCAGCAGTTATGGTCTCGGGTACGAGCAGTACTTC.